This T cell receptor beta chain is drawn from a study of T-cell memory formation after mild COVID-19. Study in general: Largely donor-specific sequence clusters came from two donors.

Study-wide points: Clones which contracted sat mainly in CM and EM if CD4+, and in EMRA if CD8+. Second-wave clones with a day 37 peak had unconfirmed SARS-CoV-2 specificity.

The CDR3 length is 15 residues. Per germline, CDR1 SGHRS and CDR2 YFSETQ. The V segment lost 4 bases and the J segment 5 bases; nucleotides outside the gene matches: 8. This clonotype was detected only a few times. Antigen specificity is unknown. The authors produced TCR alpha and TCR beta cDNA libraries with sample barcodes and UMIs by 5'RACE using constant-segment primers. Using its own MiXCR run on the 5' RACE reads, TCRdb lists one record per CDR3 protein. Among approximately 350,000 distinct CDR3 sequences, roughly an eighth were seen once, and the ten largest hold 22%. This sequence joins TRBV5-1 and TRBJ2-5; 10 bases align to TRBD1. The clonotype comes from a man aged 18 to 29 who had mild COVID-19 (a few samples of this study predate the infection). Cell type and time point are not known. The sample comprised PBMCs or a T cell subset sorted from them (not recorded which). CDR3 residues: CASSPGQGEWETQYF. DNA for the CDR3: TGCGCCAGCAGCCCCGGACAGGGGGAGTGGGAGACCCAGTACTTC.